The source of this T cell receptor beta chain is a study of T cell clonotyping in hematopoietic cell transplantation (dated by TCRdb to the early 2020s). With respect to the entire study: The study collected 135 blood samples from approximately 35 consecutive transplant recipients and their related donors. Patients were recruited between September 2015 and early 2017 and followed until September 2020 or death. What the research found in general, with its limitations: A decrease in recipient TCR diversity was observed after transplant, and a progressive increase in pathologically expanded clonotypes was seen from day 30 to day 180. The sample size was limited, and CD4 and CD8 repertoire contributions could not be separated because cells were not sorted. Just a small fraction of recipient repertoires overlapped with donor repertoires, and more than 97% appeared de novo at the given depth. Broader posttransplant TCR repertoire diversity was predicted by donor and pretransplant recipient Inverse Simpson Index values.

The time point tag for this specimen amounts to: 30 days after allo-HCT. Recipient blood was collected about 28 days before transplant and at days 30, 100 and 180 after transplant. Nuclei Lysis Solution was used to extract genomic DNA from fresh or cryopreserved unfractionated peripheral blood mononuclear cells. TCR beta CDR3 regions were amplified from genomic DNA with the immunoSEQ assay, a bias-controlled multiplex PCR using V- and J-specific primers. In a second PCR step, the CDR3 amplicons were tagged with a proprietary barcode plus Illumina adapter sequences. An Illumina MiSeq instrument was used for sequencing of the CDR3 libraries. Processing in the source paper ran as follows. Export and quality control were performed with immunoSEQ Analyzer 3.0, and downstream analyses were performed with R Bioconductor and Immunarch. Only productive rearrangements within the normalized downsampled data set were used in the calculation of repertoire metrics. In the normalized cohort, a clonotype counted as pathologically expanded if the clonotype was larger than 5 templates. The Inverse Simpson Index served as the measure of repertoire diversity. To capture all clonotypes, the CMV-specificity analyses were run on the non-normalized data set. Imported from immuneACCESS, the table was reduced by TCRdb to in-frame sequences with V and J called. These copies leave out some clones; in studies compared against another copy, an unresolved V gene accounts for under half, and the cause of the remainder is not known. The DNA was the basis for D and trimming; V, J and clone size are from that table. Across this sample there are some 4,200 clones, with approximately 96% seen only once. Approximately 5.4% of the sample is held by the ten biggest clonotypes.

For CDR1 and CDR2, the germline V gene lists MDHEN and SYDVKM. Germline trimming amounts to 6 bases on V and 0 bases on J, with 6 as the count of junction bases outside the gene matches. Including the terminal cysteine and phenylalanine, the CDR3 comprises 16 residues. The retained sequence is limited to the CDR3, 48 bases, with the frame set at the first base. About this clone: This clone's antigen is unknown. No qualities accompany the bases; no much larger clone lies one base away.

The sequence was obtained from a male patient in his seventies who had an allogeneic stem cell transplant from an unrelated donor, so T cells may come from the graft donor. Some clones in this sample may be carry-over from other donors' samples. Sequences were derived from peripheral blood mononuclear cells, sampled 30 days after allogeneic stem cell transplant. The rearrangement joined TRBV28 to TRBJ2-7; 12 nucleotides in the junction match TRBD2. The nucleotide sequence is TGTGCCAGCAGCCTGACTAGCGGGAGTGGCTCCTACGAGCAGTACTTC. Its product reads: CASSLTSGSGSYEQYF.